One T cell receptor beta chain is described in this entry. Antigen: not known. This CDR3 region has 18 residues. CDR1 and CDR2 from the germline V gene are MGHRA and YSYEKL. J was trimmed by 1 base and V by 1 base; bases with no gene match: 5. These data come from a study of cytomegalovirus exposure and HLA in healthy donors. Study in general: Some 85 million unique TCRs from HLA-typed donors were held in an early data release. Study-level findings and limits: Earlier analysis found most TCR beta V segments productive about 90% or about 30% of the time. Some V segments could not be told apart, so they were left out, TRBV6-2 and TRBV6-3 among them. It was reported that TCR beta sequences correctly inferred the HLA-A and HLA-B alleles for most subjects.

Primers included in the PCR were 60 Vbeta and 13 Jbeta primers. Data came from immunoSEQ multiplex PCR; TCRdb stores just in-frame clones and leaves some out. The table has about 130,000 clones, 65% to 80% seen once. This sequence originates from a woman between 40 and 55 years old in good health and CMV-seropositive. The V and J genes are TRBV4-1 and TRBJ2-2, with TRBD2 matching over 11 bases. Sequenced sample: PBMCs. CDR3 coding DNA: TGCGCCAGCAGCCAAGCGCCCCTAGCGGGAGGGAACACCGGGGAGCTGTTTTTT. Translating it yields CASSQAPLAGGNTGELFF.